This TCR beta chain emerged from a study of OX40 agonist ivuxolimab in advanced cancers. Study conclusions and caveats: Some nonresponders likewise displayed low normalized T-cell clonal expansion.

Of note for this clone: Its antigen is unknown.

Germline V CDR1 and CDR2: SGHTA, FQGTGA. This CDR3 contains 13 residues. The V end was cut by 5 bases, the J end by 4 bases, with 10 bases between. Profiled with immunoSEQ multiplex PCR; TCRdb holds only in-frame clones, not every one. The data hold about 24,000 clones, with around 85% observed a single time. Researchers took blood at baseline, on cycle 4 day 1, and on cycle 7 day 1. The chain combines TRBV7-3 with TRBJ2-3; no firm D call. This sample comprised CD4+ or CD8+ T cells sorted from blood, obtained in a trial of the OX40 agonist ivuxolimab. The clonotype was recovered from an adult with an advanced solid tumor such as melanoma, head and neck, liver or kidney cancer. CDR3 sequence: CASSARRADTQYF. The CDR3 nucleotides read TGTGCCAGCAGCGCCCGACGAGCAGATACGCAGTATTTT.